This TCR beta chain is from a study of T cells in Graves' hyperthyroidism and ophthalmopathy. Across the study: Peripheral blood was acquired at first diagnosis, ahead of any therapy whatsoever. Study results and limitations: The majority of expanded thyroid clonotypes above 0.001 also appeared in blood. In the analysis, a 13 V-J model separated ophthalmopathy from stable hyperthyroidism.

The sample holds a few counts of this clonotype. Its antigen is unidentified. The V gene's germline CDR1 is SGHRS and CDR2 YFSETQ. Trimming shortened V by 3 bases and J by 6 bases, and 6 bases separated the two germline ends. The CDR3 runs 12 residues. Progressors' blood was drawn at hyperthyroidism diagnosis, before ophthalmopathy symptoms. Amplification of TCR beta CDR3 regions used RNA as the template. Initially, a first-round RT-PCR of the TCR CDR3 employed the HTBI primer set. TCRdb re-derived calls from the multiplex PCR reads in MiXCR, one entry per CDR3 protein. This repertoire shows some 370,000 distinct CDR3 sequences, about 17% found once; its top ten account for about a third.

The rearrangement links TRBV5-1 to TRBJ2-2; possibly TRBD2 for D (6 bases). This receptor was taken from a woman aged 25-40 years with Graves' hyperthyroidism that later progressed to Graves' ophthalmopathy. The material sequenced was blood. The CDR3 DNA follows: TGCGCCAGCAGCTGGGAGGCCGGGGAGCTGTTTTTT. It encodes CASSWEAGELFF.